Listed below are T cell receptor beta chains from one sample, sequenced in a study of blood T cell repertoires in COVID-19. Here immunoSEQ multiplex PCR was the method, and the copy in TCRdb shows in-frame clones only, minus some. This table has over 100,000 clones, over 60% appearing once. Sequences were obtained from peripheral blood. Receptor source: a woman between 70 and 85 years old with acute or convalescent COVID-19. The CDR3 runs from the conserved cysteine through the conserved F or W. The D gene is left open where the match is weak. The size of a clone is reported for some rows only, either as once, few or many, or as a class for expanded clones.

v_call	clone_size	d_call	j_call	cdr3_nt	cdr3_aa
TRBV7-9	-	-	TRBJ2-7	TGTGCCAGCAGCTTAGACAGGGAGCAGTACTTC	CASSLDREQYF
TRBV2	-	-	TRBJ1-4	TGTGCCAGCAGTGAGGGGACACAGGGTGAAAAACTGTTTTTT	CASSEGTQGEKLFF
TRBV30	once	TRBD1	TRBJ2-2	TGTGCCTTGGACAGGGTTAACACCGGGGAGCTGTTTTTT	CALDRVNTGELFF
TRBV4-3	-	TRBD1	TRBJ1-3	TGCGCCAGCAGCCAAGAGTGGCAGGGGGCCTCAGGAAACACCATATATTTT	CASSQEWQGASGNTIYF
TRBV5-6	once	-	TRBJ2-7	TGTGCCAGCAGCTTAACAGGGCCCTACGAGCAGTACTTC	CASSLTGPYEQYF
TRBV7-2	-	-	TRBJ1-2	TGTGCCAGCACCCCTGGGGAGGGGAACTATGGCTACACCTTC	CASTPGEGNYGYTF
TRBV19	once	-	TRBJ1-4	TGTGCCAGCCTAGGGACAATTAACGAAAAACTGTTTTTT	CASLGTINEKLFF
TRBV6-5	-	TRBD1	TRBJ1-1	TGTGCCAGCAGCCGACAGGGGGTAATGAACACTGAAGCTTTCTTT	CASSRQGVMNTEAFF
TRBV24-1	-	TRBD1	TRBJ1-2	TGTGCCACTAACGGGACAGCCCTCTATGGCTACACCTTC	CATNGTALYGYTF
TRBV7-9	-	-	TRBJ1-2	TGTGCCAGCAGCTTAGCGAGGGATGGCTACACCTTC	CASSLARDGYTF
TRBV5-1	-	TRBD1	TRBJ1-3	TGCGCCAGCAGCTCGGGACAGGGGGCGATGAAAGGAAACACCATATATTTT	CASSSGQGAMKGNTIYF
TRBV10-2	many	-	TRBJ1-4	TGCGCCAGCAGTCCCAGATCTTCAGAAAAACTGTTTTTT	CASSPRSSEKLFF
TRBV5-1	-	TRBD1	TRBJ1-1	TGCGCCAGCTCCCCCCGGCCCACAGGGGGCGTCACTGAAGCTTTCTTT	CASSPRPTGGVTEAFF
TRBV5-4	-	-	TRBJ2-1	TGTGCCAGCAGCCGGCTAGACGGAGGCGATGAGCAGTTCTTC	CASSRLDGGDEQFF
TRBV6-2/TRBV6-3	-	-	TRBJ1-2	TGTGCCAGCAGCCCACTCGGACGGGGTGCCTATGGCTACACCTTC	CASSPLGRGAYGYTF
TRBV7-2	-	TRBD2	TRBJ2-2	TGTGCCAGCAGCACCTTGGGACTAGCGGGAGGGTTGAACACCGGGGAGCTGTTTTTT	CASSTLGLAGGLNTGELFF
TRBV5-1	-	-	TRBJ2-3	TGCGCCAGCAGCTCCTACCTCACGGCAGATACGCAGTATTTT	CASSSYLTADTQYF
TRBV7-8	-	TRBD2	TRBJ2-7	TGTGCCAGCAGCTTAAGGGAGGGCATCTACGAGCAGTACTTC	CASSLREGIYEQYF
TRBV18	-	-	TRBJ2-2	TGTGCCAGCTCACCCACAGGCTCATACACCGGGGAGCTGTTTTTT	CASSPTGSYTGELFF
TRBV6-2/TRBV6-3	-	TRBD1	TRBJ2-1	TGTGCCAGCAGCCGTTTCTTAGGACAGGGGGCAGGGAATGAGCAGTTCTTC	CASSRFLGQGAGNEQFF
TRBV27	-	TRBD1	TRBJ2-4	TGTGCCAGCAGTGATAACAGGGGTTTAGCCAAAAACATTCAGTACTTC	CASSDNRGLAKNIQYF
TRBV18	few	TRBD2	TRBJ2-7	TGTGCCAGCTCCCCCCGAGGGGAGGGTCAATCCAACGAGCAGTACTTC	CASSPRGEGQSNEQYF
TRBV7-2	-	TRBD2	TRBJ2-5	TGTGCCAGCAGCTTATATATAGCGGGTCGTTGGAAGACCCAGTACTTC	CASSLYIAGRWKTQYF